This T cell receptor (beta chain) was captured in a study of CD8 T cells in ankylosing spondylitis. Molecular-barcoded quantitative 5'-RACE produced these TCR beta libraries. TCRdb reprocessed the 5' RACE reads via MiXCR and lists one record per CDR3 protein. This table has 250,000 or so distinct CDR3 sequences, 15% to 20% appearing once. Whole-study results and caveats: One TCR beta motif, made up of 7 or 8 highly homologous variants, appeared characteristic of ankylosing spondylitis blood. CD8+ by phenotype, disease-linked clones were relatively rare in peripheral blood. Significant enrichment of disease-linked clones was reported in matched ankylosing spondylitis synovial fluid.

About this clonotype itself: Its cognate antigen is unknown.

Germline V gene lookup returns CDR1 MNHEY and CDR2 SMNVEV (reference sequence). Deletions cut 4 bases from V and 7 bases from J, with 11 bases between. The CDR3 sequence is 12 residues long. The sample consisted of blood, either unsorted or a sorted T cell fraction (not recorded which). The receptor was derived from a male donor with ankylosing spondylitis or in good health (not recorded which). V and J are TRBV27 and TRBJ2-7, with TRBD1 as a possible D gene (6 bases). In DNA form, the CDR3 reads TGTGCCAGCAGTTCTGGGGGCTGGGAGCAGTACTTC. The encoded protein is CASSSGGWEQYF.